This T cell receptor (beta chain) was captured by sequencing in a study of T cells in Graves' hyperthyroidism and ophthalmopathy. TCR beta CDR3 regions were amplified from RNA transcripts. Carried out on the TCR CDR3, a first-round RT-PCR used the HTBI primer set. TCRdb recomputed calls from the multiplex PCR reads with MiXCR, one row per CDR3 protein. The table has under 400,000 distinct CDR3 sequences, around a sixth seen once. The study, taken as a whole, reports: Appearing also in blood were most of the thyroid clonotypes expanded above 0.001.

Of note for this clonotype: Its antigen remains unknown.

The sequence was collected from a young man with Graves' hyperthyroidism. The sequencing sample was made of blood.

The CDR3 loop reads CASSHVQETQYF. CDR3 DNA sequence: TGTGCCAGCAGCCACGTCCAAGAGACCCAGTACTTC. The chain joins TRBV5-8 to TRBJ2-5; D is unclear. This CDR3 is 12 amino acids long. V shed 4 bases and J shed 1 base, with 5 bases lying between them. The germline CDR1 and CDR2 sequences are SGHTS and YDEGEE.